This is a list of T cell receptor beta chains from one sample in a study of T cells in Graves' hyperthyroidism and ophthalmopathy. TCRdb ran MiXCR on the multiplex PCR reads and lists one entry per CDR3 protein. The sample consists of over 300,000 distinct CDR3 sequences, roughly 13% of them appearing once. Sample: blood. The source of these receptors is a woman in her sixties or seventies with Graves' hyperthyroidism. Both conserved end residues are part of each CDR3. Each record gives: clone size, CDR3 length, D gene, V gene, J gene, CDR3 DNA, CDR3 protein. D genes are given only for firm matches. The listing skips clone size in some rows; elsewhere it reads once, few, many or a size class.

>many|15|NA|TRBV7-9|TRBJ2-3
TGTGCCAGCAGCCGCCCAGAAACTAGCACAGATACGCAGTATTTT
CASSRPETSTDTQYF
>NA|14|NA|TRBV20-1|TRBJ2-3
TGCAGTGCTAGAGAGCTCGGCCAGGCGGATACGCAGTATTTT
CSARELGQADTQYF
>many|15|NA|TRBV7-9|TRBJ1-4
TGTGCCAGCAGCGCCGGGGCCTATCGCCAAGAAAAACTGTTTTTT
CASSAGAYRQEKLFF
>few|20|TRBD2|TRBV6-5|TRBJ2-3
TGTGCCAGCAGTTACTCGACCTACAGGGGACTAGCGGGGTCGACAGATACGCAGTATTTT
CASSYSTYRGLAGSTDTQYF
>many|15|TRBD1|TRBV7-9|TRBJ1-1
TGTGCCAGCAGCCCCGGACAGGGAGGAGACACTGAAGCTTTCTTT
CASSPGQGGDTEAFF
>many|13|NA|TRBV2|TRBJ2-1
TGTGCCAGCAGTTTACAGGATTACAATGAGCAGTTCTTC
CASSLQDYNEQFF
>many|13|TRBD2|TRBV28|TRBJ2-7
TGTGCCAGCAGCCCTGGGACTAGCTACGAGCAGTACTTC
CASSPGTSYEQYF
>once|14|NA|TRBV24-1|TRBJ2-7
TGTGCCGCCAGTACAGCGGGCCCTTACTACGAGCAGTACTTC
CAASTAGPYYEQYF
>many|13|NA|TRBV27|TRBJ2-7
TGTGCCAGCAGAACCTTCAATGCCTACGAGCAGTACTTC
CASRTFNAYEQYF
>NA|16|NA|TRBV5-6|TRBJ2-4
TGTGCCAGCAGCTTGGGAGCGAGACTAGCCAAAAACATTCAGTACTTC
CASSLGARLAKNIQYF
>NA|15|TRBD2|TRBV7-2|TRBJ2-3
TGTGCCAGCAGCTCGGGACTAGCGGGATTATATACGCAGTATTTT
CASSSGLAGLYTQYF
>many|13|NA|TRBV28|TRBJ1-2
TGTGCCAGCAGTCTCGGGACATCTTATGGCTACACCTTC
CASSLGTSYGYTF
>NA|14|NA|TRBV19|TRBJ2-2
TGTGCCAGTAGTCCCGGGAACGAGAGGTGGGAGCTGTTTTTT
CASSPGNERWELFF
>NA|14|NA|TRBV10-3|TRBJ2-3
TGTGCCGCGCGGGACTCCTCGAGGGCAGATACGCAGTATTTT
CAARDSSRADTQYF
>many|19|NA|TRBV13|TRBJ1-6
TGTGCCAGCAGCTCGTCCGGGACAAAGAGTTACTCCTATAATTCACCCCTCCACTTT
CASSSSGTKSYSYNSPLHF
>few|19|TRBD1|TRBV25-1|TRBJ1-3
TGTGCCAGCAGTGAATTTCGAGATCCGGGACAGGTCTCTGGAAACACCATATATTTT
CASSEFRDPGQVSGNTIYF
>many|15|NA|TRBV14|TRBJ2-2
TGTGCCAGCAGCCCGCGGGGCACCTACACCGGGGAGCTGTTTTTT
CASSPRGTYTGELFF
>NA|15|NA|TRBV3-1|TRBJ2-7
TGTGCCAGCAGCCCCTATAGGAGTGGAGGATACGAGCAGTACTTC
CASSPYRSGGYEQYF
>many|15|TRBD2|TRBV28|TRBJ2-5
TGTGCCAGCAGTTTCGGGGGGACGCTGGCAGAGACCCAGTACTTC
CASSFGGTLAETQYF
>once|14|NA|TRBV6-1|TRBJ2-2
TGCGCCAGCAGCCAAGTTCGGGGTACCGGGGAGCTGTTTTTT
CASSQVRGTGELFF
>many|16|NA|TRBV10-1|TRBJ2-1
TGCGCCAGCAGTGCTGGACTAACGGGAGCCAACAATGAGCAGTTCTTC
CASSAGLTGANNEQFF
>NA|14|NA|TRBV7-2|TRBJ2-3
TGTGCCAGCAGCTTTTTGTGGGCCCCAGATACGCAGTATTTT
CASSFLWAPDTQYF
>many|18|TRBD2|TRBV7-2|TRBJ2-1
TGTGCCAGCAGGCCACCGGGACTAGCGGGAGTAAGCTACAATGAGCAGTTCTTC
CASRPPGLAGVSYNEQFF
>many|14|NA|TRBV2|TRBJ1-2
TGTGCCAGCAGTGGATTTCAGGGAAACTATGGCTACACCTTC
CASSGFQGNYGYTF
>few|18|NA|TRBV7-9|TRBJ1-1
TGTGCCAGCTTCAGCTTAACTCCAGGGCCTAAATTTAACACTGAAGCTTTCTTT
CASFSLTPGPKFNTEAFF